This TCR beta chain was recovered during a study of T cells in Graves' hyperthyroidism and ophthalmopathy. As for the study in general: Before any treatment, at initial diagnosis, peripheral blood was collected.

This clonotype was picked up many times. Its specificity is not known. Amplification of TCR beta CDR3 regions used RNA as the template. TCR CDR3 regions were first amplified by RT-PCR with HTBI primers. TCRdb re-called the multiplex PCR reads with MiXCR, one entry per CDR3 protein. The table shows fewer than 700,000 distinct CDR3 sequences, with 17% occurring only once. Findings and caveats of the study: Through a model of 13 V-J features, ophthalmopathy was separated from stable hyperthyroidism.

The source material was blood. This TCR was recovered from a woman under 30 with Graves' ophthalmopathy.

CDR3 protein: CASSHITGFYGYTF. The DNA for the CDR3 is TGTGCCAGCAGCCATATCACAGGGTTCTATGGCTACACCTTC. The chain combines TRBV28 with TRBJ1-2; TRBD1 is a possible D gene (6 bases). Germline V gene lookup returns CDR1 MDHEN and CDR2 SYDVKM. The germline V and J ends were trimmed by 6 bases and 4 bases, with 15 bases remaining between them. This CDR3 has 14 amino acids.